This paragraph covers one TCR beta chain sequence. The target antigen is unknown. TRB was amplified from about 270 ng of peripheral blood genomic DNA per sample. The sample belongs to a study of T cell clusters in autoimmune cytopenias. CDR3 length equals 11 residues. Germline values: CDR1 MNHEY, CDR2 SMNVEV (reference sequence). Regarding the study as a whole: Healthy donors had about 3-fold more exclusive TRB clusters than active autoimmune hepatitis patients.

Multiplex touch-down PCR amplified TRB using TRB-A and TRB-B pools in one tube. TCRdb re-called the multiplex PCR reads and catalogs CDR3 proteins one per entry, DNA excluded. Its table records some 4,900 distinct CDR3 sequences. In addition, the sample was reused for a study of T cell repertoires in aging, cancer and after chemotherapy. That paper notes: Across the chemotherapy interval, each cancer cohort showed higher median generation probability, suggesting thymic rebound.

Specimen: peripheral blood. This receptor was identified in a human donor with chronic lymphocytic leukemia. The donor label of this sample is uncertain. The chain has TRBV27 and TRBJ2-3; there is no DNA to check the TCRdb D call of TRBD1. This chain's CDR3 is CASSLNRAQYF.